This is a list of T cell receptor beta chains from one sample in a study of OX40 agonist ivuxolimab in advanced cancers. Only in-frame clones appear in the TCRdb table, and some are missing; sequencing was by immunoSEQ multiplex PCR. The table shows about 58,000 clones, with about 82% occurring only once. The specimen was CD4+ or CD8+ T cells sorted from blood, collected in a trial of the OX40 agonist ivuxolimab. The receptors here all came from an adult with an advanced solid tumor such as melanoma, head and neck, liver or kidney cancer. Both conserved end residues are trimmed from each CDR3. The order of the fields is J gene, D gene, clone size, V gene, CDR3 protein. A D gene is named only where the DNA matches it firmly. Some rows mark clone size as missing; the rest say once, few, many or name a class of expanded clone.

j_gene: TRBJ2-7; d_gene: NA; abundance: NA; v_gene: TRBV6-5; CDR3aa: ASRTGARTGQY
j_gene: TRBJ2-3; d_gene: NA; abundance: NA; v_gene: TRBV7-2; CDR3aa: ASSPGRREWDTQY
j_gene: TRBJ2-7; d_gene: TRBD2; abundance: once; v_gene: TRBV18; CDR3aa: ASSQKRGAYEQY
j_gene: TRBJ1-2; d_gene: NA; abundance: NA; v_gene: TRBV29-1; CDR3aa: SVVMSGTPNYGYT
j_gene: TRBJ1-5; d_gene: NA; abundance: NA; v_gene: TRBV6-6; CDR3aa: ASSLFDSSNQPQH
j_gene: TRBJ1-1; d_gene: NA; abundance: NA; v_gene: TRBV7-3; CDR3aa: ASSLTPQTGFEAF
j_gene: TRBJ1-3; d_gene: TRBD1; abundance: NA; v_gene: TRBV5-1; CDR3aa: ASSLGQGADTIY
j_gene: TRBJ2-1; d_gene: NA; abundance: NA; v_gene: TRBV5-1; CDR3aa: ASSPSGNYNEQF
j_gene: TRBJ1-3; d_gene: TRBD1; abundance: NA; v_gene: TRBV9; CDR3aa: ASSVVSGGLNTIY
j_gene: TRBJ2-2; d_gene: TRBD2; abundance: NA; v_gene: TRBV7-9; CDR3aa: ASSMGLGTGELF
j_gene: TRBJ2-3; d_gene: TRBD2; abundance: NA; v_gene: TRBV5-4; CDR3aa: ASSLRVAGVADTQY
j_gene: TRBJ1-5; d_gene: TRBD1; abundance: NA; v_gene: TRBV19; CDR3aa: ASSIGQGWRNQPQH
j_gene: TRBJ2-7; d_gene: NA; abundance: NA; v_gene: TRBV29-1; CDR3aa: SATSNSYEQY
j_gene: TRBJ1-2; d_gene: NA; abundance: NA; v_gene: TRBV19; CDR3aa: ASSLRGAGYGYT
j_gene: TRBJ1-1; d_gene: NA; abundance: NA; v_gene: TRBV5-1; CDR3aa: ASSLEVEVMNTEAF
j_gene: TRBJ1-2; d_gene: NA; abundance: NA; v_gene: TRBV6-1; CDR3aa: ASSPRTQGNYGYT
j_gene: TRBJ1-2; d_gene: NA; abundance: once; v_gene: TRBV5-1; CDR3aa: ASSLGTVYGYT
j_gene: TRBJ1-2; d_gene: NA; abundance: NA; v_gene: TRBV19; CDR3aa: ASTKDSVNYGYT
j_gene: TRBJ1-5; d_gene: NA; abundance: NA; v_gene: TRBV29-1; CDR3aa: SVSRSLRGVGIHQPQH
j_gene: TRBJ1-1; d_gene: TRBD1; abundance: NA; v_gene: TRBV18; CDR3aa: ASSPLGTGGLGTEAF
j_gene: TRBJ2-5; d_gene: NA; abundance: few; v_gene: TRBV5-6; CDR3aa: ASSGLGGGEETQY
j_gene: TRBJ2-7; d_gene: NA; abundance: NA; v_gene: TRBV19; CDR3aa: ASSKVGPSYEQY
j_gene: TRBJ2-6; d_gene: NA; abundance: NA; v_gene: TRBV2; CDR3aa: ASSEGGRTGANVLT
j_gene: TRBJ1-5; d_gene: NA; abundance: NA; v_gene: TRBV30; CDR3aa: AWSVLRNQPQH
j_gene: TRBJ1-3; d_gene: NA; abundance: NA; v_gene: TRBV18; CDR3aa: ASSKERPGNTIY
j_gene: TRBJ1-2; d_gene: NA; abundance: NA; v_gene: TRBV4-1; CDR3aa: ASSRTPGGGYT
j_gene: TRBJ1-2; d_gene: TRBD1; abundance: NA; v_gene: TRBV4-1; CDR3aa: ASSQAAFKGAMGHT
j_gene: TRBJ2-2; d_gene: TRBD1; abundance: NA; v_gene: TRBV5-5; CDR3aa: ASSSGARQGITGELF
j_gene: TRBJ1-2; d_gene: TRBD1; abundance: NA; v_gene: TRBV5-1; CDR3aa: ASSWDRREGYT